This T cell receptor beta chain came from a study of control samples from healthy donors and cancer patients (TCRdb year 2020). A single count supports this clone. It lacks a known antigen. No base qualities exist here, and no much larger clone lies one base off it. Libraries were built with the immunoSEQ multiplex PCR assay. Sourced from immuneACCESS, this table was stored by TCRdb with only in-frame sequences that have V and J called. A share of the clones is absent; for the studies checked, an unresolved V gene accounts for under half, and the remainder has no known explanation. The table for this sample lists approximately 170,000 clones; 85% to 90% of them were counted only once. The ten largest make up more than 1.3% of the sample. Reading from cysteine to phenylalanine, the CDR3 counts 13 amino acids. Only the CDR3 DNA stays, 39 bases, in frame from base 1. The germline V gene specifies SQVTM as CDR1 and ANQGSEA as CDR2. V is cut back by 2 bases and J by 3 bases, with 2 bases in the junction unmatched.

Sequenced input: blood. The chain links TRBV29-1 with TRBJ2-7; 9 junctional bases match TRBD1. The TCR comes from a woman between 50 and 59 years old in good health. This receptor has the CDR3 CSVELDRGYEQYF. The DNA reads TGCAGCGTTGAATTGGACAGGGGCTACGAGCAGTACTTC.